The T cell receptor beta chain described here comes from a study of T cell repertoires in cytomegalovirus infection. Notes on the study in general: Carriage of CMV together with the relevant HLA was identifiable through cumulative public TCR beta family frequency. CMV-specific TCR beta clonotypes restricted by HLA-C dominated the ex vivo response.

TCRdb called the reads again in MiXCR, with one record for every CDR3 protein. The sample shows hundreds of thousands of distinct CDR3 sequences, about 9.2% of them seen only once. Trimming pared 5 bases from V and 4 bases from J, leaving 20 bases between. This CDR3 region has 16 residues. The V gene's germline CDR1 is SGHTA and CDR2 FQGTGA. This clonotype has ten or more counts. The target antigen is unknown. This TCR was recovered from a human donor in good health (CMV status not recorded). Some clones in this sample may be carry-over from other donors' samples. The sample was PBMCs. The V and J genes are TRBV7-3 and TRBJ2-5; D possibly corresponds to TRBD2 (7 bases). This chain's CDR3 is CASSLGGGGRGETQYF. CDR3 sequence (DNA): TGTGCCAGCAGCCTAGGGGGGGGGGGCCGAGGAGAGACCCAGTACTTC.